This T cell receptor (beta chain) was recorded in a study of CD8+CD57+ T cells in acquired aplastic anemia. Genomic DNA acted as the template from which TCR beta VDJ combination and CDR3 sequence profiling were carried out. TCRdb analysed the reads with MiXCR anew, one entry per CDR3 protein. Among a few hundred thousand distinct CDR3 sequences listed, less than 60% were seen once. Only patients with CD8+CD57+ cell expansion on flow cytometry were chosen for sequencing. Germline-derived CDR1 and CDR2 are LNHDA and SQIVND (reference sequence). V was cut by 0 bases and J by 3 bases, with 6 bases left in between. This CDR3 is built from 13 residues.

The rearrangement links TRBV19 to TRBJ2-7; no clear D. This receptor was obtained from a human donor with aplastic anemia. Material: sorted CD4+, CD8+, or CD8+CD57+ T cells (not recorded which) from PBMCs. CDR3 sequence: CASSIDRRYEQYF. Written as DNA, the CDR3 is TGTGCCAGTAGTATAGACAGGCGCTACGAGCAGTACTTC.